This paragraph covers one T cell receptor beta chain sequence. The data were obtained in a study of quantifying T cell responses using KT2 cells. Across the study: TCR alpha and beta constant-region primers primed reverse transcription of RNA. Estimated efficiency of the T4 ligation step was above 9.5% under optimum conditions.

KT2, a clone with a known TCR, was spiked into unfractionated PBMC. An oligo carrying a UMI was ligated to the cDNA 3' end. The first PCR ran 3 to 5 cycles with an equimolar RC1.1 and RC1.2 beta primer mix. MiXCR, run by TCRdb on the UMI-ligation and nested PCR reads, gives a single entry per CDR3 protein. The sample has about 53,000 distinct CDR3 sequences; roughly an eighth are singletons. The CDR3 totals 15 residues. The germline V gene has CDR1 SGHVT and CDR2 SQSDAQ. V gave up 5 bases and J gave up 9 bases; unmatched junction bases: 13. Sequencing used PBMCs spiked with cells of the T cell clone KT2. This chain joins TRBV7-4 and TRBJ2-5; 9 bases match TRBD2. The clonotype originates from a human donor. This CDR3 reads CASSLSGGHPSSQYF. The CDR3 DNA reads as TGTGCCAGCAGCCTAAGCGGGGGGCACCCCTCGTCCCAGTACTTC.